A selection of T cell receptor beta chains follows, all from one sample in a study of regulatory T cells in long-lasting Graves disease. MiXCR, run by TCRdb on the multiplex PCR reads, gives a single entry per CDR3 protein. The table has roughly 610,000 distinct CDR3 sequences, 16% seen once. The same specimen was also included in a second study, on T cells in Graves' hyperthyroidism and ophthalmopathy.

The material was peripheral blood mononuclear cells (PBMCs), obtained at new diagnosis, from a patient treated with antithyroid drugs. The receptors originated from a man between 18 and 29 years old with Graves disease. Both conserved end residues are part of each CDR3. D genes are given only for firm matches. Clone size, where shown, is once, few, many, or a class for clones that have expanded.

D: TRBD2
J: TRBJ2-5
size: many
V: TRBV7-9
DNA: TGTGCCAGCAGCATCGGACTAGCGGGAGGGCCGGGGGAGACCCAGTACTTC
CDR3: CASSIGLAGGPGETQYF

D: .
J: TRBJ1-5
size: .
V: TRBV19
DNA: TGTGCCAGTAGTACCCGACAGGACAGCAATCAGCCCCAGCATTTT
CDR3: CASSTRQDSNQPQHF

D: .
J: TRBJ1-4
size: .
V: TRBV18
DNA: TGTGCCAGCTCACCGTCGGGTTATGTCTCAGCAAGACTGTTTTTT
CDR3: CASSPSGYVSARLFF

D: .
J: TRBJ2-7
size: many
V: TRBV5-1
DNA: TGCGCCAGCAGCTTGCGGGGCGGACATCCGCGCGAGCAGTACTTC
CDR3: CASSLRGGHPREQYF

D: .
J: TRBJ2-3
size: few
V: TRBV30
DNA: TGTGCCTGGAGTGTACCTCATAGGGGAGATACGCAGTATTTT
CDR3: CAWSVPHRGDTQYF

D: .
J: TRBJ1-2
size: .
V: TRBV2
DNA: TGTGCCAGCAGTAACCATCCCAAGTTAGAGTTATTCTATGGCTACACCTTC
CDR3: CASSNHPKLELFYGYTF

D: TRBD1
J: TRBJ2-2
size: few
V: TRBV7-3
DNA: TGTGCCAGCAGGAACCTCGGGACAGGGGGCGGCGGGGAGCTGTTTTTT
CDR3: CASRNLGTGGGGELFF

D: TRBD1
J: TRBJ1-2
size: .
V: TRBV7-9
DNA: TGTGCCAGCAGTCAGGGACAGGGGAAGACGGGCTATGGCTACACCTTC
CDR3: CASSQGQGKTGYGYTF

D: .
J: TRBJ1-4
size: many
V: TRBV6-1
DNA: TGTGCCAGCCGCGGGACGGAAGTTACTAATGAAAAACTGTTTTTT
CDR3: CASRGTEVTNEKLFF

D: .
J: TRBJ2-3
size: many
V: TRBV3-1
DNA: TGTGCCAGCAGCCAAGTTAAAGATACGCAGTATTTT
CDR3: CASSQVKDTQYF

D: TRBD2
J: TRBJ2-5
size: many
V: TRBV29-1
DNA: TGCAGCGTTGAACTGTGGGCTAGCGGGATCCAAGAGACCCAGTACTTC
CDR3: CSVELWASGIQETQYF

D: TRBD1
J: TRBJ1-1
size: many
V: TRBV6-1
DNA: TGTGCCAGCATGTGGGACAGGGGGGACACTGAAGCTTTCTTT
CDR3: CASMWDRGDTEAFF

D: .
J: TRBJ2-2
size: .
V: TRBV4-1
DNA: TGCGCCAGCAGCCAGGTTCCACCCGGGGAGCTGTTTTTT
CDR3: CASSQVPPGELFF

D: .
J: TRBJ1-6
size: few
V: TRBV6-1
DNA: TGTGCCAGCACGGGCGCTAATTCACCCCTCCACTTT
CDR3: CASTGANSPLHF

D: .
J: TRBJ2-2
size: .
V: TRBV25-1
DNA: TGTGCCAGCAGTGAATTGAGCAATCAGCCCCCCGGGGAGCTGTTTTTT
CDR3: CASSELSNQPPGELFF

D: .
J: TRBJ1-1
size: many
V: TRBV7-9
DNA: TGTGCCAGCAGCTTAGTTAGAGAGTTCGGTGAAGCTTTCTTT
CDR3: CASSLVREFGEAFF

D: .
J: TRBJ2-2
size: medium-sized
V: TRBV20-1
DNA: TGCAGTGCTATTCCCAGAGACAGACCCCGGGGCATCGGGGAGCTGTTTTTT
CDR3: CSAIPRDRPRGIGELFF

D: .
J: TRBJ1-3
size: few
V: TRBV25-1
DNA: TGTGCCAGCAGTGAATGGGCAGGCTCTGGAAACACCATATATTTT
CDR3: CASSEWAGSGNTIYF

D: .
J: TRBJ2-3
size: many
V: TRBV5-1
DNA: TGCGCCAGCAGCTTACAGGGGAGGGAGGATACGCAGTATTTT
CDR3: CASSLQGREDTQYF

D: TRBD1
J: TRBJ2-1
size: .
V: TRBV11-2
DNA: TGTGCCAGCCGATACAGGGGCGACAATGAGCAGTTCTTC
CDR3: CASRYRGDNEQFF

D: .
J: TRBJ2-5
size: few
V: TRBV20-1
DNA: TGCAGTGCCAGCAACCAAGAGACCCAGTACTTC
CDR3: CSASNQETQYF

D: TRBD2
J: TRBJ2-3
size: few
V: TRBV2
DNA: TGTGCCAGCAGACGTAGCGGGAGTACCGCAGATACGCAGTATTTT
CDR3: CASRRSGSTADTQYF

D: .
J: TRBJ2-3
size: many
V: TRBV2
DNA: TGTGCCAGCGGCCCCATGGGGACGGATACGCAGTATTTT
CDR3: CASGPMGTDTQYF

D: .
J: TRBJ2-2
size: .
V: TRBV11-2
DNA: TGTGCCAGCAGCTTCCAGCGTCGGAACACCGGGGAGCTGTTTTTT
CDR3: CASSFQRRNTGELFF

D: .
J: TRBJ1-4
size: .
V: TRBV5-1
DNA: TGCGCCAGCAGCTTGGCTGGTGGGGCTAATGAAAAACTGTTTTTT
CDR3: CASSLAGGANEKLFF

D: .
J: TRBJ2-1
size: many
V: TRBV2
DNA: TGTGCCAGCAGTGAAGGCCGGGTCCCCGGCGGAGAGCAGTTCTTC
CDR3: CASSEGRVPGGEQFF

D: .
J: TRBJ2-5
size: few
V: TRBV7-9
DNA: TGTGCCAGCAGCTTAGGCTTCAGTCTTTTGGAGGAGACCCAGTACTTC
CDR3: CASSLGFSLLEETQYF

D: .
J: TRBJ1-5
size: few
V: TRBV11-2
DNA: TGTGCCAGCAGCCAACCAGGGGTGGGCAATCAGCCCCAGCATTTT
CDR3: CASSQPGVGNQPQHF

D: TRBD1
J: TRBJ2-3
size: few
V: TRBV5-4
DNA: TGTGCCAGCAGCCAAGGACCAGGGGGTGGGACAGATACGCAGTATTTT
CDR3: CASSQGPGGGTDTQYF

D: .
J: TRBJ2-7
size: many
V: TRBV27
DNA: TGTGCCAGCTTGGGGGCTAGCTACGAGCAGTACTTC
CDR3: CASLGASYEQYF

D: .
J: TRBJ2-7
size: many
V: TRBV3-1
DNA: TGTGCCAGCAGCCTTACGAGATCCTCCTACGAGCAGTACTTC
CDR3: CASSLTRSSYEQYF

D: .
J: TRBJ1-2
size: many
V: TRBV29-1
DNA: TGCAGCGTCGTTACAGGAGTTCGATATGGCTACACCTTC
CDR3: CSVVTGVRYGYTF

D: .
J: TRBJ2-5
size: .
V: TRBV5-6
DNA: TGTGCCAGCAGCTTGGGGGTGGATCAAGAGACCCAGTACTTC
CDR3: CASSLGVDQETQYF

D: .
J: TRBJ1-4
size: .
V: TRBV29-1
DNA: TGCAGTGGCCGGACGGGAACTGAAAAACTGTTTTTT
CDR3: CSGRTGTEKLFF

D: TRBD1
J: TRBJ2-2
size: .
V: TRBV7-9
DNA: TGTGCCAGCAGCCCCCGGGACAGGGACGTCATACTGAACACCTGGGGGCTGTTTTTT
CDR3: CASSPRDRDVILNTWGLFF

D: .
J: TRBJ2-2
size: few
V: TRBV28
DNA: TGTGCCAGCAGTTTTTCAAGCAGGGTCACCGGGGAGCTGTTTTTT
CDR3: CASSFSSRVTGELFF

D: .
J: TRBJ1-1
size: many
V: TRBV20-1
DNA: TGCAGTGCTAGAGATTCTTCGGGTATGAACACTGAAGCTTTCTTT
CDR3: CSARDSSGMNTEAFF

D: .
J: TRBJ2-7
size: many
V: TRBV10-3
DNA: TGTGCCATCAGTGACCAACCTTACGAGCAGTACTTC
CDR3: CAISDQPYEQYF

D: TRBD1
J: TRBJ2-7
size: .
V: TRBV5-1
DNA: TGCGCCAGCAGAACACCGGGACAGGGAAAGGGCGAGCAGTACTTC
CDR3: CASRTPGQGKGEQYF

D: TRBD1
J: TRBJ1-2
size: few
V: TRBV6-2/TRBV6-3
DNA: TGTGCCAGCAGTTCGGACAGGATCATTAACTATGGCTACACCTTC
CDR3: CASSSDRIINYGYTF

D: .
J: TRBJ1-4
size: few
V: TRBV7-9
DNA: TGTGCCAGCAGCCACACCCAGGGAGATGAAAAACTGTTTTTT
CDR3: CASSHTQGDEKLFF

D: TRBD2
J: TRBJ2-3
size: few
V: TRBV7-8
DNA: TGTGCCAGCAGCTCCTCTAGCGGGAGGGGCGCAGATACGCAGTATTTT
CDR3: CASSSSSGRGADTQYF

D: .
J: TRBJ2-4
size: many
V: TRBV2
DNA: TGTGCCAGTCAACAGAGCAGAACGAAACTAGCCAAAAACATTCAGTACTTC
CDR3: CASQQSRTKLAKNIQYF

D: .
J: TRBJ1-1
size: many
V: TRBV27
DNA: TGTGCCAGCAGTTTATTTAGGGTGAACACTGAAGCTTTCTTT
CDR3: CASSLFRVNTEAFF

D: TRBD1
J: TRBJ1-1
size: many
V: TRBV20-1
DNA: TGCAGTGCGCCGGACAGGAAGGTATTCACTGAAGCTTTCTTT
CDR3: CSAPDRKVFTEAFF

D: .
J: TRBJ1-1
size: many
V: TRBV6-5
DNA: TGTGCCAGCAGTTACCATGCCTCGGGGGCTGAAGCTTTCTTT
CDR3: CASSYHASGAEAFF

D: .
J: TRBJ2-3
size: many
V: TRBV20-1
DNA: TGCAGTGGGCCTGCGGGAGATACGCAGTATTTT
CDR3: CSGPAGDTQYF

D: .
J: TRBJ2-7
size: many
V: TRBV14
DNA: TGTGCCAGCAGCCATGGCAGGAGCTACGAGCAGTACTTC
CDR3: CASSHGRSYEQYF

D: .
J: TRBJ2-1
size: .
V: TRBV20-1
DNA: TGCAGTGCTAGAAGGAAGGTTACCTACAATGAGCAGTTCTTC
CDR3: CSARRKVTYNEQFF

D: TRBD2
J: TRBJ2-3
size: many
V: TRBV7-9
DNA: TGTGCCAGCAGTTCCGTCCGGGGGGGAGGAACAGATACGCAGTATTTT
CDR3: CASSSVRGGGTDTQYF

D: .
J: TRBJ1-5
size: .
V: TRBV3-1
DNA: TGTGCCAGCAGCCCCTACAGGATTCAGGGGCTCTTAAATCAGCCCCAGCATTTT
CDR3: CASSPYRIQGLLNQPQHF

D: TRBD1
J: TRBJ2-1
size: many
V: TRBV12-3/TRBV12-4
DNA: TGTGCCAGCAGTTCGAGACAGGGATTCGATGAGCAGTTCTTC
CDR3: CASSSRQGFDEQFF

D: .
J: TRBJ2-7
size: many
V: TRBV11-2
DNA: TGTGCCAGCAGCTCCTATGCGACACCGTACGAGCAGTACTTC
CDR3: CASSSYATPYEQYF

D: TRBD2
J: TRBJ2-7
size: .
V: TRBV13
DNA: TGTGCCAGCAGCTCGACTCTAGCGGGAGGGAACGAGCAGTACTTC
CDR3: CASSSTLAGGNEQYF

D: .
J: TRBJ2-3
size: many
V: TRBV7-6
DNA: TGTGCCAGCAGCCCCACTGCGGGCGGACCTAGCACAGATACGCAGTATTTT
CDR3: CASSPTAGGPSTDTQYF